A selection of T cell receptor beta chains follows, all from one sample in a study of technical replicates of blood from a handful of donors. Sequencing was performed with immunoSEQ multiplex PCR; in TCRdb, only in-frame clones are kept and a portion is missing. The sample shows about 60,000 clones, approximately 92% of them seen only once. The sample was PBMCs. The receptor source for this set is a human donor in good health. Some clones in this sample may be carry-over from other donors' samples. Both conserved end residues are part of each CDR3. The D gene is left open where the match is weak. The listing skips clone size in some rows; elsewhere it reads once, few, many or a size class.

cdr3_nt cdr3_aa clone_size v_call d_call j_call
TGCGCCAGCAGCCCATGGACAGGGAGCACAGATACGCAGTATTTT CASSPWTGSTDTQYF NA TRBV5-1 TRBD1 TRBJ2-3
TGTGCCAGCAGCCTCCTCAACTCGAGGTCCCCCTACGAGCAGTACTTC CASSLLNSRSPYEQYF once TRBV7-9 NA TRBJ2-7
TGTGCCAGCAGCCCTCCTGGGGCTAGCGGGGGCGGAGAGCAGTTCTTC CASSPPGASGGGEQFF NA TRBV9 TRBD2 TRBJ2-1
TGTGCCAGCAGTTTACAGCGGGAGAAGACCCAGTACTTC CASSLQREKTQYF NA TRBV27 TRBD2 TRBJ2-5
TGTGCCAGCAGCCGCCACTGGGAGCGAAGCTCTGGAAACACCATATATTTT CASSRHWERSSGNTIYF NA TRBV7-2 NA TRBJ1-3
TGTGCCAGCACAGGACTAGCGGGAGATGACTACGAGCAGTACTTC CASTGLAGDDYEQYF NA TRBV6-4 TRBD2 TRBJ2-7
TGTGCCAGCAGTATGGGGACAGCGAAGGTGGAGACCCAGTACTTC CASSMGTAKVETQYF NA TRBV27 TRBD1 TRBJ2-5
TGTGCCAGCAGGCCTACAAACAGGGGCCAAATTTGGGGCTACACCTTC CASRPTNRGQIWGYTF NA TRBV7-9 TRBD1 TRBJ1-2
TGTGCCAGCAGTAAAGGGACTAGCGGGGGCTATGAGCAGTTCTTC CASSKGTSGGYEQFF NA TRBV27 TRBD2 TRBJ2-1
TGTGCCAGCAGCCCGACGGGACAGGGAGGCTACACCTTC CASSPTGQGGYTF NA TRBV5-6 TRBD1 TRBJ1-2
TGTGCCAGCAACCCGACAGGGCTAAGGGGGGAGCTGTTTTTT CASNPTGLRGELFF NA TRBV27 TRBD1 TRBJ2-2
TGTGCCAGCAGCCTTACTAGTATAGAGACCCAGTACTTC CASSLTSIETQYF NA TRBV7-9 NA TRBJ2-5
TGTGCCAGCAGCTTCGGACTAAGCGGGGGCACCTACGAGCAGTACTTC CASSFGLSGGTYEQYF once TRBV9 TRBD2 TRBJ2-7
TGTGCTAGTGGTCCTCCGGGACAGATCAACAATGAGCAGTTCTTC CASGPPGQINNEQFF NA TRBV12-5 TRBD1 TRBJ2-1
TGTGCCAGCAAGGAGCTAGCGGGACCATCCTACGAGCAGTACTTC CASKELAGPSYEQYF NA TRBV6-1 TRBD2 TRBJ2-7
TGTGCCAGCAGCTTAGTTAGCGGGGGGCATTTTCTTGCGGATACGCAGTATTTT CASSLVSGGHFLADTQYF NA TRBV11-2 TRBD2 TRBJ2-3
TGTGCCAGCAGTGACCACGGACAGCCTAGCACAGATACGCAGTATTTT CASSDHGQPSTDTQYF NA TRBV6-4 NA TRBJ2-3
TGTGCCAGCAGCTTATTTGGGCAAAACGAGCAGTACTTC CASSLFGQNEQYF NA TRBV7-2 NA TRBJ2-7
TGTGCCTGGAACCAGGAGGGCACCGGGGAGCTGTTTTTT CAWNQEGTGELFF NA TRBV30 NA TRBJ2-2
TGTGCCAGCAGCGTAGCCCAATTCAATTCACCCCTCCACTTT CASSVAQFNSPLHF NA TRBV9 NA TRBJ1-6
TGTGCCAGCAGTCCGGACAGAGGGAACACTGAAGCTTTCTTT CASSPDRGNTEAFF NA TRBV6-6 NA TRBJ1-1
TGTGCCAGCTCAGGAACTACCTTCAATGAGCAGTTCTTC CASSGTTFNEQFF NA TRBV18 NA TRBJ2-1
TGCGCCAGCAGCCAAGATACCAGGGTGGATGGCTACACCTTC CASSQDTRVDGYTF NA TRBV4-1 NA TRBJ1-2
TGCGCCAGCAGCCAAGAATCAGCGGGGACCCACTACTTC CASSQESAGTHYF NA TRBV4-3 TRBD2 TRBJ2-5
TGTGCCAGTAGGCCCCGGGGACAGAGCAGCACTGAAGCTTTCTTT CASRPRGQSSTEAFF NA TRBV19 TRBD1 TRBJ1-1
TGCGCCAGTCTAAGCAGGGGTTACGAGCAGTACTTC CASLSRGYEQYF once TRBV10-1 NA TRBJ2-7
TGTGCCAGCAGCTTAACCAAAGCGGGCCGAGGAAGGTATGAGCAGTTCTTC CASSLTKAGRGRYEQFF NA TRBV7-2 NA TRBJ2-1
TGTGCCACCCGCCGGGATGCCTACACTGAAGCTTTCTTT CATRRDAYTEAFF NA TRBV27 NA TRBJ1-1
TGTGCCTGGAGTTTAACAGGGTCAGATGAGCAGTTCTTC CAWSLTGSDEQFF once TRBV30 NA TRBJ2-1
TGTGCCAGCAGCTTAGAGGGACAGGGCTACGAGCAGTACTTC CASSLEGQGYEQYF NA TRBV11-2 TRBD1 TRBJ2-7
TGTGCCAGCAGCTCAACAATAACTAGCGGGGGGTCAGAAATGGATGAGCAGTTCTTC CASSSTITSGGSEMDEQFF NA TRBV7-9 TRBD2 TRBJ2-1
TGTGCCAGCAGTGACCTTGGGAAGAAACCGGGGGAGCAGTACTTC CASSDLGKKPGEQYF NA TRBV25-1 NA TRBJ2-7
TGTGCCAGCAGTGAGGGAACTAGCGGAGTCCCTAGTCGTTACAATGAGCAGTTCTTC CASSEGTSGVPSRYNEQFF once TRBV2 TRBD2 TRBJ2-1
TGTGCCAGCAGCCACAGGGCTTGGGCCTACAATGAGCAGTTCTTC CASSHRAWAYNEQFF NA TRBV6-4 NA TRBJ2-1
TGTGCCAGCAGCTCGACAGCGGGAGGCGGCCAGCAGTACTTC CASSSTAGGGQQYF NA TRBV5-4 TRBD2 TRBJ2-7
TGTGCCAGCAGAATCGACAGTAGCTCTGGAAACACCATATATTTT CASRIDSSSGNTIYF NA TRBV6-5 NA TRBJ1-3